The 24 T cell receptor beta chains in this list originate from one sample, sequenced in a study of PD-1 blockade in classical Hodgkin lymphoma. Time point: newly diagnosed, previously untreated cHL patient sample. By magnetic negative selection, CD4+ T cells were purified from thawed PBMCs. Some clones are missing from TCRdb's copy, which holds only in-frame ones; the method was immunoSEQ multiplex PCR. The table has fewer than 25,000 clones, 90% to 95% seen once. The source material was CD4+ T cells from blood. All receptors come from a human donor with classical Hodgkin lymphoma.

This clone was detected once. This chain joins TRBV29-1 and TRBJ1-1; tentative D call: TRBD1 (5 bases). Trimming took 7 bases from V and 5 from J, leaving 17 bases between them. Germline lookup yields CDR1 SQVTM and CDR2 ANQGSEA. The CDR3 covers 13 residues. The CDR3 spells CSASRGVGTEAFF. CDR3 sequence (DNA): TGCAGCGCGAGTAGAGGGGTGGGTACTGAAGCTTTCTTT.

The genes are TRBV4-1 and TRBJ2-4; D gene ambiguous. Germline values: CDR1 MGHRA, CDR2 YSYEKL. CDR3 size: 16 residues. Trimming removed 3 bases at V and 1 base at J, with 13 bases between. CDR3 sequence: CASSHVLLGAKNIQYF. In nucleotides, the CDR3 is TGCGCCAGCAGCCACGTTCTTCTAGGGGCCAAAAACATTCAGTACTTC.

The chain links TRBV5-1 to TRBJ2-5, with D perhaps given as TRBD1 or TRBD2 (5 bases each). This CDR3 region has 14 residues. Trimming left V 0 bases short and J 4 bases short, with 10 bases between. Germline V gene data show CDR1 as SGHRS and CDR2 as YFSETQ. The CDR3 reads CASSLGDDPETQYF. Here the CDR3 DNA reads TGCGCCAGCAGCTTGGGGGACGACCCAGAGACCCAGTACTTC.

This chain connects TRBV27 to TRBJ2-7, with D perhaps TRBD1 (6 bases). There are 14 residues in the CDR3. Trimming left V 2 bases short and J 1 base short, with 9 bases between. CDR1 and CDR2 from the germline V gene are MNHEY and SMNVEV (reference sequence). The CDR3 DNA reads as TGTGCCAGCAGTTTAAAGGACAGTTCCTACGAGCAGTACTTC. Residues: CASSLKDSSYEQYF.

This clone has only one observation. The chain combines TRBV2 with TRBJ1-5; D may be TRBD1 (6 bases). Trimming shortened V by 1 base and J by 4 bases, and 11 bases separated the two germline ends. This CDR3 has 15 amino acids. From germline, CDR1 is SNHLY and CDR2 FYNNEI. Here the CDR3 reads CASSEGGTRNQPQHF. The CDR3 nucleotides are TGTGCCAGCAGTGAAGGGGGGACAAGGAATCAGCCCCAGCATTTT. Together with reference TRBV2 and TRBJ1-5, the CDR3 gives the full variable domain: EPEVTQTPSHQVTQMGQEVILRCVPISNHLYFYWYRQILGQKVEFLVSFYNNEISEKSEIFDDQFSVERPDGSNFTLKIRSTKLEDSAMYFCASSEGGTRNQPQHFGDGTRLSIL.

The chain is built from TRBV19 and TRBJ2-7, with D possibly matching TRBD2 (6 bases). CDR3 length: 15 residues. The germline V gene encodes CDR1 LNHDA and CDR2 SQIVND (reference sequence). V lost 4 bases, J lost 1 base, and 14 bases lay in between. As DNA, the CDR3 is TGTGCCAGTAGTAGACGCGGGACGGAATCCTACGAGCAGTACTTC. Its translation is CASSRRGTESYEQYF.

This chain connects TRBV5-1 to TRBJ2-3, with no clear D. V lost 1 base and J 1 base, leaving 7 bases between the germline ends. CDR1 and CDR2 from the germline V gene are SGHRS and YFSETQ. The length of the CDR3 is 14 residues. DNA of the CDR3: TGCGCCAGCAGCTTGTACAGTGGCACAGATACGCAGTATTTT. Translated, it gives CASSLYSGTDTQYF. Combining the CDR3 with reference TRBV5-1 and TRBJ2-3 gives the whole variable domain KAGVTQTPRYLIKTRGQQVTLSCSPISGHRSVSWYQQTPGQGLQFLFEYFSETQRNKGNFPGRFSGRQFSNSRSEMNVSTLELGDSALYLCASSLYSGTDTQYFGPGTRLTVL.

The chain recombines TRBV2 with TRBJ2-7; TRBD2 aligns across 10 bases. Germline CDR1 is SNHLY and CDR2 is FYNNEI. This CDR3 comprises 13 residues. The ends lost 4 bases at V and 9 bases at J; junction bases unmatched: 6. As DNA, the CDR3 is TGTGCCAGCAGTGCCCTAGCGGGAGCGGGGCAGTACTTC. It specifies CASSALAGAGQYF.

The V call is TRBV27, the J call TRBJ1-2; the D is unclear. The CDR3 runs to 15 residues. The V gene's germline CDR1 is MNHEY and CDR2 SMNVEV (reference sequence). The ends were cut back, 7 bases at V and 4 bases at J, with 19 bases in the middle. The CDR3 nucleotides read TGTGCCAGCAAGTCCCTCGAGGGCAGAAGCTATGGCTACACCTTC. It codes for CASKSLEGRSYGYTF.

This chain joins TRBV4-1 and TRBJ2-6, with TRBD1 identical over 10 bases. CDR1 and CDR2 from the germline V gene are MGHRA and YSYEKL. V lost 0 bases to trimming and J lost 0 bases; unmatched junction nucleotides: 11. The CDR3 sequence is 21 residues long. This CDR3 is CASSQDIRWRQGASGANVLTF. Here the CDR3 DNA reads TGCGCCAGCAGCCAAGATATCCGGTGGAGACAGGGGGCCTCTGGGGCCAACGTCCTGACTTTC.

This sequence joins TRBV11-2 and TRBJ1-1; D is unresolved. This CDR3 is 12 amino acids long. Between the trimmed V and J ends, which lost 5 bases and 11 bases, there was a span of 15 bases. From germline, CDR1 is SGHAT and CDR2 FQNNGV. The CDR3 protein is CASSAVLARAFF. DNA for the CDR3: TGTGCCAGCAGCGCCGTTCTGGCTCGGGCTTTCTTT.

The rearrangement links TRBV7-8 to TRBJ1-3, with TRBD1 as a possible D gene (6 bases). Germline V lookup: CDR1 SGHVS, CDR2 FQNEAQ. V was clipped by 0 bases and J by 3 bases, with 12 bases between them. This CDR3 comprises 16 residues. Written as DNA, the CDR3 is TGTGCCAGCAGCTTAGCCCAGGGGACGAGTGGAAACACCATATATTTT. Its protein product is CASSLAQGTSGNTIYF.

The chain is built from TRBV30 and TRBJ1-2; maybe TRBD1 (5 bases). From germline, CDR1 is GTSNPN and CDR2 SVGIG (reference sequence). V shed 3 bases and J shed 5 bases, with 19 bases lying between them. The CDR3 consists of 15 residues. The DNA of the CDR3 is TGTGCCTGGAGCGCTATCCGGGGGAGGTCTTATGGCTACACCTTC. Protein sequence: CAWSAIRGRSYGYTF.

V and J are TRBV13 and TRBJ1-4; D not resolved. There are 13 residues in the CDR3. Between the trimmed V and J ends, which lost 6 bases and 7 bases, there was a span of 12 bases. The germline gives CDR1 PRHDT, CDR2 FYEKMQ (reference sequence). The CDR3 region has the DNA TGTGCCAGCAGTGAAGAGGTTTTTGAAAAACTGTTTTTT. It specifies CASSEEVFEKLFF.

The V call is TRBV11-2, the J call TRBJ2-1, with D uncertain. Per germline, CDR1 SGHAT and CDR2 FQNNGV. This CDR3 has 13 amino acids. V lost 1 base to trimming and J lost 10 bases, with 11 bases between them. CDR3 coding DNA: TGTGCCAGCAGCTTAGCCCGAGCTGGGGAGCAGTTCTTC. Its protein product is CASSLARAGEQFF.

V gene TRBV5-4 combines with J gene TRBJ2-1, with D unclear. The germline V gene has CDR1 SGHNT and CDR2 YYREEE (reference sequence). The V and J ends lost 0 bases and 9 bases respectively, with 7 bases between them. This CDR3 has 12 amino acids. The CDR3, as DNA: TGTGCCAGCAGCTTGGTATCAGGTGAGCAGTTCTTC. Amino acid sequence: CASSLVSGEQFF.

The V gene is TRBV13, the J gene TRBJ1-2; D is uncertain. Germline CDR1 reads PRHDT; CDR2 reads FYEKMQ (reference sequence). The CDR3 spans 12 residues. V was pared by 4 bases and J by 11 bases, with 14 bases between. CDR3 in DNA: TGTGCCAGCAGCTACCGGGAAAGTGGTTACACCTTC. This sequence encodes CASSYRESGYTF.

This clone was counted once. This chain joins TRBV30 and TRBJ2-1; 7 nucleotides agree with TRBD2. The V gene's germline CDR1 is GTSNPN and CDR2 SVGIG (reference sequence). The V gene end was trimmed by 1 base and the J gene end by 7 bases; junction bases not matched to a gene: 7. This CDR3 comprises 14 residues. The CDR3 loop reads CAWSGGRKFNEQFF. In DNA, the CDR3 is TGTGCCTGGAGTGGCGGGAGAAAATTTAATGAGCAGTTCTTC.

The chain joins TRBV7-2 to TRBJ1-2; 9 nucleotides align to TRBD1. With 2 bases clipped from V and 10 bases from J, the junction kept 2 bases outside the gene matches. Germline CDR1 reads SGHTA; CDR2 reads FQGNSA. The CDR3 sequence is 12 residues long. CDR3 sequence reads: CASSLRQGDYTF. CDR3 DNA sequence: TGTGCCAGCAGCTTAAGACAGGGGGACTACACCTTC.

This chain connects TRBV5-1 to TRBJ1-2; 10 bases agree with TRBD1. CDR1 is SGHRS, CDR2 YFSETQ, per germline. This CDR3 comprises 15 residues. Trimming at V came to 4 bases and at J to 4 bases, leaving 7 bases not matched to a gene. The CDR3 DNA follows: TGCGCCAGCAGCCCGGGACAGGGGATGATCTATGGCTACACCTTC. Protein sequence: CASSPGQGMIYGYTF.

The chain couples TRBV5-1 to TRBJ2-3; 12 nucleotides line up with TRBD2. Germline V lookup: CDR1 SGHRS, CDR2 YFSETQ. CDR3 length: 16 amino acids. V trimming: 3 bases; J trimming: 0 bases; junction bases outside the gene matches: 2. Here the CDR3 DNA reads TGCGCCAGCAGCTACGGGACTAGCGGGAGCACAGATACGCAGTATTTT. Translation: CASSYGTSGSTDTQYF.

The chain uses TRBV30 and TRBJ1-2; a possible D gene is TRBD1 (6 bases). Looked up from germline, CDR1 is GTSNPN and CDR2 is SVGIG (reference sequence). The V and J ends lost 1 base and 6 bases respectively, with 18 bases between them. The CDR3 consists of 15 residues. The CDR3 loop is CAWSASQPRGNGYTF. In DNA, the CDR3 is TGTGCCTGGAGTGCCTCTCAACCAAGGGGGAATGGCTACACCTTC.

The chain joins TRBV5-6 to TRBJ2-5; 14 bases are shared with TRBD2. The CDR3 length is 15 residues. The V gene end was trimmed by 4 bases and the J gene end by 4 bases; junction bases not matched to a gene: 3. The germline V gene encodes CDR1 SGHDT and CDR2 YYEEEE. CDR3 protein: CASSGLAGGGETQYF. DNA of the CDR3: TGTGCCAGCAGCGGACTAGCGGGGGGCGGAGAGACCCAGTACTTC.

This chain connects TRBV4-3 to TRBJ2-5; 10 positions match TRBD1. This CDR3 contains 17 residues. V shed 1 base and J 1 base; nucleotides not matched to a gene: 6. Germline CDR1 LGHNA, CDR2 YSLEER. This CDR3 reads CASSQAWGDRGQETQYF. The CDR3 bases are TGCGCCAGCAGCCAAGCCTGGGGGGACAGGGGCCAAGAGACCCAGTACTTC.